Included here is one T cell receptor (beta chain) sequence, with context. Its antigen is currently not known. No much larger clonotype is one base removed from it; base qualities were not supplied. V gives up 4 bases and J gives up 6 bases, and the segment between their germline ends measures 13 bases. From a lookup of the germline V gene, CDR1 and CDR2 are ENHRY and SYGVKD. There are 15 amino acids in the CDR3, from cysteine to phenylalanine inclusive. Here the CDR3 DNA is all that survives: 45 bases in frame from base 1. Whole blood was collected in K2EDTA tubes by collaborating institutions according to the institutions' own protocols. For TCRbeta analysis, collaborator samples were shipped as frozen whole blood, as isolated PBMCs, or as DNA extracted from either sample type. This entry is derived from a study of blood T cell repertoires in COVID-19 (dated by TCRdb to about 2020). Regarding the complete study: Samples covering the acute and convalescent phases of COVID-19 were provided by collaborators in the United States, Italy and Spain. The material from the prospective study consisted of cDNA or gDNA derived from T cells, B-cell-depleted T cells, or PBMCs. Subjects who had been exposed to COVID-19, were actively infected with it, or had recovered from it provided the deeply sampled blood TCRbeta repertoires that made up the dataset. The repertoires were released in a freely available public database meant as a resource for research on the immune response to SARS-CoV-2. Samples came from the ongoing ImmuneRACE study (first 160 participants) plus 1,254 subjects from 6 global collaborators. A de-identified subject ID, COVID-19 status, age in years and sex were almost always included in the sample metadata. Where HLA class I and class II types were available, the types were taken from metadata supplied by the sample provider, not from assay-based typing. What the authors observed across the whole study: How much clinical and demographic metadata was included differed by source and by participant, and the metadata was provided uncurated.

The immunoSEQ Assay, a bias-controlled multiplex PCR, was used to amplify TCRbeta CDR3 regions from genomic DNA. Turning to the authors' computational methods: The number of nucleated cells in each sample was estimated by amplification of reference gene primers within the assay. To quantify the absolute abundance of each unique TCRbeta CDR3 rearrangement, sequence reads were collapsed and filtered. For each sample, productive Simpson clonality was calculated by taking the square root of Simpson's diversity index across productive rearrangements. This immuneACCESS table, as held by TCRdb, lists in-frame sequences with V and J called but not all clones. Of the missing ones, under half trace to an unresolved V gene in checked studies; the others have no known cause. That table furnishes V, J and clone size, whereas the DNA furnished D and trimming. Within this sample are about 250,000 clones, with more than 80% of them counted one time only. The ten largest clonotypes hold more than 5.5% of the sample.

Here the chain combines TRBV10-3 and TRBJ1-6; matching of 6 bases hints at TRBD1 as the D gene. The TCR comes from a human donor in a cohort sampled during active COVID-19. Material for sequencing was peripheral blood. The DNA sequence is TGTGCCATCAGTGCCCGACAGGAATCTAATTCACCCCTCCACTTT. It specifies CAISARQESNSPLHF.